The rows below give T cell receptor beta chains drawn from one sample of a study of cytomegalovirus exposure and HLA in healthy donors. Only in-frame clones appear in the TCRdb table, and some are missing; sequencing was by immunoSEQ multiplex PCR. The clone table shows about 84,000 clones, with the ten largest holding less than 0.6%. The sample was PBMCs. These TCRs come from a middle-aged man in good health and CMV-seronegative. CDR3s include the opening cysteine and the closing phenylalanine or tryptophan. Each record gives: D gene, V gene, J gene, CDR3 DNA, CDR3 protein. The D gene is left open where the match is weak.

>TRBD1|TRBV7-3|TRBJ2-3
TGTGCCAGCAGCTCGGGACAGGGGGCTGCAGATACGCAGTATTTT
CASSSGQGAADTQYF
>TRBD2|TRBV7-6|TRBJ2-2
TGTGCCAGCTATACTACGGGGGGACCTAACACCGGGGAGCTGTTTTTT
CASYTTGGPNTGELFF
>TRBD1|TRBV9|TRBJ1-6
TGTGCCAGCAGCGTACCGGGACAGAACAATCTCCACTTT
CASSVPGQNNLHF
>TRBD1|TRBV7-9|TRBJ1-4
TGTGCCAGCAGCGCGTTGGGACAGGCGTTAAATGAAAAACTGTTTTTT
CASSALGQALNEKLFF
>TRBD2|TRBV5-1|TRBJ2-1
TGCGCCAGCACCCCCGGGACTAGCGGGTACAATGAGCAGTTCTTC
CASTPGTSGYNEQFF
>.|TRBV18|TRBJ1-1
TGTGCCAGCTCACCGCGGCAGGGAGGCACTGAAGCTTTCTTT
CASSPRQGGTEAFF
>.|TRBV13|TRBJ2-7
TGTGCCAGCACGGGTGGCAATTACGAGCAGTACTTC
CASTGGNYEQYF
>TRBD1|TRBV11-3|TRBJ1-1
TGTGCCAGCAGCCCAGGGACAGGGAACACTGAAGCTTTCTTT
CASSPGTGNTEAFF
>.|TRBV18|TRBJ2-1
TGTGCCAGCTCCCCCTGGGTGACTCGTGAGCAGTTCTTC
CASSPWVTREQFF
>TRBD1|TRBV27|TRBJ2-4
TGTGCCAGCAGTGCCGGGACAGTACTAGCCAAAAACATTCAGTACTTC
CASSAGTVLAKNIQYF
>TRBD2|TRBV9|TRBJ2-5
TGTGCCAGCAGCGTAGATGAGCGGGGGTCTTGGGAGACCCAGTACTTC
CASSVDERGSWETQYF
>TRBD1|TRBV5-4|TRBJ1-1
TGTGCCAGCAGCTCGTCGGGAACAGGGGGAACTGAAGCTTTCTTT
CASSSSGTGGTEAFF
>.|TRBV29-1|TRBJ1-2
TGCAGCGTGCGGACAGAGAACTATGGCTACACCTTC
CSVRTENYGYTF
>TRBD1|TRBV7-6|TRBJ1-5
TGTGCCAGCAGCTTATGGACAGGCCTCAATCAGCCCCAGCATTTT
CASSLWTGLNQPQHF
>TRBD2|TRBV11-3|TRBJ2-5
TGTGCCAGCAGCTTAACTAGCGGCTACCAAGAGACCCAGTACTTC
CASSLTSGYQETQYF
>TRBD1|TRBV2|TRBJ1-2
TGTGCCAGCACCTTAACAAAGGGGGCCGATGGCTACACCTTC
CASTLTKGADGYTF
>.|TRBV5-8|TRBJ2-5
TGTGCCAGCAAGGACACCAACCAAGAGACCCAGTACTTC
CASKDTNQETQYF
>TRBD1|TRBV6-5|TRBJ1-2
TGTGCCAGCAGTTACTCGATTTCAGGGGGCGGGTATGGCTACACCTTC
CASSYSISGGGYGYTF
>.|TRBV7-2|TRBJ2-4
TGTGCCAGCAGCTTAGATCTCTGGAGTTTAATTCAGTACTTC
CASSLDLWSLIQYF
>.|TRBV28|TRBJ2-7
TGTGCCAGCGACCGGGGGAGCTCCTACGAGCAGTACTTC
CASDRGSSYEQYF
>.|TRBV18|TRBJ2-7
TGTGCCAGCTCACCGACCGCCGGGTCCTCCGAGCAGTACTTC
CASSPTAGSSEQYF
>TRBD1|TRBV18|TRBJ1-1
TGTGCCAGCTCACAGAAGGGACAGGGCATTGCTGAAGCTTTCTTT
CASSQKGQGIAEAFF
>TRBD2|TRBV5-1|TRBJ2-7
TGCGCCAGCAGCTTGCGGGGGGGGGCCTACGAGCAGTACTTC
CASSLRGGAYEQYF
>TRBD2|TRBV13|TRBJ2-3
TGTGCCAGCAGCTTACCCTTGGCGGGGGGGCGGACAGATACGCAGTATTTT
CASSLPLAGGRTDTQYF
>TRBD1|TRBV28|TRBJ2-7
TGTGCCAGCAGCCGTGAAACGGCAGGGGGCTTCTACGAGCAGTACTTC
CASSRETAGGFYEQYF
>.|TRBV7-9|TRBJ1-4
TGTGCCAGCAGCCGCGGCGTCGGTGAAAAACTGTTTTTT
CASSRGVGEKLFF
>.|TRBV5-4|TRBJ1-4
TGTGCCAGCAGCTTGGCGGGGGTGGTTGGAGAAAAACTGTTTTTT
CASSLAGVVGEKLFF
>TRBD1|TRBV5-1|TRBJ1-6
TGCGCCAGCAGCTCTTCGACAGGGGGCGTGGGATCACCCCTCCACTTT
CASSSSTGGVGSPLHF
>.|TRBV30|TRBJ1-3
TGTGCCTGGAACTCCGGCAGGGAGGCCGGAAACACCATATATTTT
CAWNSGREAGNTIYF
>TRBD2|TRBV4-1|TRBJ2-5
TGCGCCAGCAGCCAAGCGACGCCCCTGGGACTAGCGGGGGGCCAAGAGACCCAGTACTTC
CASSQATPLGLAGGQETQYF
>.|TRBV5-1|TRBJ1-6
TGCGCCAGCAGCCTACCCGGGGGAGGTACTTCACCCCTCCACTTT
CASSLPGGGTSPLHF
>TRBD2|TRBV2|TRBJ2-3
TGTGCCAGCAGCCTCGCGTCGGGACTAGCCGCAGATACGCAGTATTTT
CASSLASGLAADTQYF
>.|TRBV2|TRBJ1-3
TGTGCCAGCAGTCCCGTCCGCTCTGGAAACACCATATATTTT
CASSPVRSGNTIYF
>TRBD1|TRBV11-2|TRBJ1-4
TGTGCCAGCAGCTTAGGGACAGGGGGCTATGAAAAACTGTTTTTT
CASSLGTGGYEKLFF
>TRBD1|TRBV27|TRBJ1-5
TGTGCCAGCAGCCATGACAGGGCCCGTCGGCCCCAGCATTTT
CASSHDRARRPQHF
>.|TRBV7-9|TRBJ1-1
TGTGCCAGCAGCTTACTCAGGGCCGCCTCACCGGCTTTCTTT
CASSLLRAASPAFF
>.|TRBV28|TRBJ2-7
TGTGCCAGCAGCACACCCTCGACTCGCTCCTACGAGCAGTACTTC
CASSTPSTRSYEQYF
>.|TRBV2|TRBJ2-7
TGTGCCAGCAGCCCACAGCCCTACGAGCAGTACTTC
CASSPQPYEQYF
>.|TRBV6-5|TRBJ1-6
TGTGCCAGCGGGAGACGGACAGAGCTTAATTCACCCCTCCACTTT
CASGRRTELNSPLHF
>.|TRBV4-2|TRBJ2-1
TGTGCCAGCAGCCAAGATAGTTTGTCAGAGCAGTTCTTC
CASSQDSLSEQFF
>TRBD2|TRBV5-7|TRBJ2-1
TGTGCCAGCAGCTTGGATCGGGCGGGGGGGCAATCCTACAATGAGCAGTTCTTC
CASSLDRAGGQSYNEQFF
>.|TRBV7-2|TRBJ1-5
TGTGCCAGCACTCTAAGGAGCAGCAATCAGCCCCAGCATTTT
CASTLRSSNQPQHF
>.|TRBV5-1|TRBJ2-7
TGCGCCAGCAGCTTGGCGCGGGACAGCGCCTACGAGCAGTACTTC
CASSLARDSAYEQYF
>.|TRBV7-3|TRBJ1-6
TGTGCCAGCAGCGCCGCGGGGGGGCGAGATTCACCCCTCCACTTT
CASSAAGGRDSPLHF